This is a list of T cell receptor beta chains from one sample in a study of blood T cell repertoires in COVID-19. The table came from immunoSEQ multiplex PCR; TCRdb's copy has only in-frame clones and leaves some out. This table has tens of thousands of clones, approximately 77% appearing once. Sequencing was carried out using peripheral blood. The receptors here all came from a human donor in a cohort sampled during active COVID-19. Both conserved end residues are part of each CDR3. The D gene is left open where the match is weak. Size tells how often a clone was seen (once, few, many) or the class of an expanded clone, and some rows leave it out.

D gene,clone size,V gene,CDR3 length,J gene,CDR3 protein,CDR3 DNA
TRBD1,-,TRBV2,14,TRBJ2-2,CASAGTENTGELFF,TGTGCCAGTGCCGGGACAGAAAACACCGGGGAGCTGTTTTTT
TRBD2,-,TRBV15,14,TRBJ2-3,CATSSGGGSDTQYF,TGTGCCACCAGCTCGGGAGGCGGGTCGGATACGCAGTATTTT
-,-,TRBV5-4,15,TRBJ2-7,CASSLPGTSSYEQYF,TGTGCCAGCAGCTTACCCGGGACATCCTCCTACGAGCAGTACTTC
TRBD1,-,TRBV29-1,11,TRBJ1-1,CSARQGTEAFF,TGCAGCGCCCGACAGGGCACTGAAGCTTTCTTT
TRBD2,-,TRBV10-3,16,TRBJ2-7,CAISVTGLAGGQEQYF,TGTGCCATCAGTGTGACGGGACTAGCGGGAGGTCAAGAGCAGTACTTC
TRBD1,-,TRBV4-1,16,TRBJ1-1,CASSQDQGAVNTEAFF,TGCGCCAGCAGCCAAGACCAGGGGGCGGTGAACACTGAAGCTTTCTTT
TRBD1,-,TRBV5-1,16,TRBJ2-1,CASSFPDRGPYNEQFF,TGCGCCAGCAGCTTCCCCGACAGGGGGCCCTACAATGAGCAGTTCTTC
-,few,TRBV28,14,TRBJ1-2,CASSPRARLYGYTF,TGTGCCAGCAGTCCCCGCGCCAGGCTTTATGGCTACACCTTC
-,-,TRBV28,16,TRBJ2-7,CASRTVRPGGLYEQYF,TGTGCCAGCAGAACCGTCCGTCCCGGCGGCCTCTACGAGCAGTACTTC
-,few,TRBV7-2,15,TRBJ1-1,CASSLAVEYGAEAFF,TGTGCCAGCAGCTTAGCGGTGGAATACGGGGCTGAAGCTTTCTTT
-,-,TRBV7-2,13,TRBJ1-5,CASSRGGYQPQHF,TGTGCCAGCAGTAGGGGGGGTTATCAGCCCCAGCATTTT
TRBD1,-,TRBV7-9,15,TRBJ2-1,CASSSSPGQGNEQFF,TGTGCCAGCAGCTCGTCCCCGGGACAGGGGAATGAGCAGTTCTTC
TRBD1,-,TRBV19,14,TRBJ2-7,CASSIGTGSYEQYF,TGTGCCAGTAGTATTGGGACAGGATCCTACGAGCAGTACTTC
TRBD1,few,TRBV27,15,TRBJ2-5,CASSSGTGGAETQYF,TGTGCCAGCAGTTCCGGGACAGGGGGCGCGGAGACCCAGTACTTC
-,-,TRBV9,15,TRBJ2-5,CASSTTGHPEETQYF,TGTGCCAGCAGCACTACGGGACACCCAGAAGAGACCCAGTACTTC
TRBD1,-,TRBV28,16,TRBJ1-2,CASSGPGDRRLYGYTF,TGTGCCAGCAGTGGACCGGGGGACAGGAGACTCTATGGCTACACCTTC
TRBD2,-,TRBV2,12,TRBJ2-7,CASRGLDYEQYF,TGTGCCAGCAGGGGACTAGACTACGAGCAGTACTTC
-,-,TRBV6-6,16,TRBJ1-1,CASSYPLEDPNTEAFF,TGTGCCAGCAGTTACCCCCTAGAAGACCCGAACACTGAAGCTTTCTTT
TRBD1,-,TRBV2,15,TRBJ1-2,CASSVGDRETSGYTF,TGTGCCAGCAGTGTGGGGGACAGGGAAACGTCTGGCTACACCTTC
-,-,TRBV7-2,14,TRBJ2-1,CASTPSPGYNEQFF,TGTGCCAGCACGCCTTCACCCGGGTACAATGAGCAGTTCTTC
-,-,TRBV18,13,TRBJ2-1,CASSPTGPNEQFF,TGTGCCAGCTCCCCCACAGGGCCCAATGAGCAGTTCTTC
-,-,TRBV11-2,15,TRBJ2-4,CASSLEWAGLSIQYF,TGTGCCAGCAGCTTAGAATGGGCCGGACTCAGCATTCAGTACTTC
-,-,TRBV18,15,TRBJ1-4,CASSPSSGSNEKLFF,TGTGCCAGCTCTCCTTCGTCCGGGTCTAATGAAAAACTGTTTTTT
TRBD1,-,TRBV3-1/TRBV3-2,14,TRBJ1-2,CASSHSTGESGYTF,TGTGCCAGCAGCCATTCGACAGGGGAGAGCGGCTACACCTTC
-,-,TRBV28,16,TRBJ2-5,CASSFPRERGGETQYF,TGTGCCAGCAGTTTTCCGAGAGAGAGGGGAGGAGAGACCCAGTACTTC
-,few,TRBV5-6,15,TRBJ1-2,CASSPRGGRGYGYTF,TGTGCCAGCAGCCCAAGAGGGGGTAGAGGCTATGGCTACACCTTC
-,-,TRBV24-1,13,TRBJ1-3,CATSEGLGNTIYF,TGTGCCACCAGTGAGGGCCTTGGAAACACCATATATTTT
-,once,TRBV6-4,12,TRBJ2-2,CASRVPGGELFF,TGTGCCAGCAGAGTCCCGGGCGGGGAGCTGTTTTTT
-,-,TRBV7-2,13,TRBJ2-5,CASSLGGEETQYF,TGTGCCAGCAGCTTGGGTGGAGAAGAGACCCAGTACTTC
TRBD1,-,TRBV6-2/TRBV6-3,16,TRBJ2-7,CASSSRGQADSYEQYF,TGTGCCAGCAGTTCACGCGGACAGGCGGACTCCTACGAGCAGTACTTC
-,-,TRBV5-1,16,TRBJ2-2,CASSLRTARNTGELFF,TGCGCCAGCAGCCTTAGGACAGCTCGAAACACCGGGGAGCTGTTTTTT
TRBD1,-,TRBV7-6,15,TRBJ2-3,CASSPGTGITDTQYF,TGTGCCAGCAGCCCCGGGACAGGGATCACAGATACGCAGTATTTT
TRBD1,-,TRBV27,15,TRBJ1-2,CASSLWGTGLYGYTF,TGTGCCAGCAGTTTATGGGGGACAGGGCTTTATGGCTACACCTTC
TRBD1,-,TRBV28,15,TRBJ2-1,CASSQMGTGVNEQFF,TGTGCCAGCAGCCAAATGGGGACAGGGGTCAATGAGCAGTTCTTC
-,-,TRBV2,13,TRBJ2-2,CASSAGPREELFF,TGTGCCAGCAGCGCCGGGCCGAGGGAGGAGCTGTTTTTT
TRBD2,-,TRBV11-2,15,TRBJ2-3,CASSDLLAVTDTQYF,TGTGCCAGCAGCGACCTACTAGCGGTCACAGATACGCAGTATTTT
TRBD2,few,TRBV7-9,15,TRBJ2-3,CASSLNLAGADTQYF,TGTGCCAGCAGCCTAAATCTAGCGGGGGCGGATACGCAGTATTTT
-,-,TRBV10-3,10,TRBJ1-2,CAIQGYGYTF,TGTGCCATCCAGGGTTACGGCTACACCTTC
-,once,TRBV5-1,14,TRBJ2-7,CASSFVRAGYEQYF,TGCGCCAGCAGCTTCGTGAGGGCGGGATACGAGCAGTACTTC
-,-,TRBV4-2,15,TRBJ2-7,CASSQRGGDTYEQYF,TGTGCCAGCAGCCAAAGGGGAGGCGATACCTACGAGCAGTACTTC
TRBD1,-,TRBV6-6,13,TRBJ1-1,CASIRDSVTEAFF,TGTGCCAGCATAAGGGACAGTGTCACTGAAGCTTTCTTT
TRBD1,-,TRBV5-6,15,TRBJ2-1,CASSPQGSSYNEQFF,TGTGCCAGCAGCCCACAGGGGAGCTCCTACAATGAGCAGTTCTTC
-,-,TRBV19,14,TRBJ1-1,CASRPQDGNTEAFF,TGTGCCAGCAGACCCCAGGATGGGAACACTGAAGCTTTCTTT
-,few,TRBV7-2,13,TRBJ2-7,CASSLSRDGEQYF,TGTGCCAGCAGCTTGTCCCGGGATGGCGAGCAGTACTTC
-,-,TRBV3-1/TRBV3-2,14,TRBJ1-6,CASSQGQNNSPLHF,TGTGCCAGCAGCCAAGGGCAGAATAATTCACCCCTCCACTTT
-,-,TRBV28,15,TRBJ2-2,CASSPGAVNTGELFF,TGTGCCAGCAGTCCCGGTGCGGTTAACACCGGGGAGCTGTTTTTT
-,-,TRBV2,11,TRBJ1-6,CASRGQLPLHF,TGTGCCAGCAGAGGACAGCTACCCCTCCACTTT
-,-,TRBV6-5,13,TRBJ2-3,CASRATSSGTQYF,TGTGCCAGCAGGGCCACAAGCTCAGGGACGCAGTATTTT
-,-,TRBV18,13,TRBJ2-5,CASSQDRQETQYF,TGTGCCAGCTCACAAGACAGACAAGAGACCCAGTACTTC
-,-,TRBV24-1,15,TRBJ1-4,CATSDPRGSGEKLFF,TGTGCCACCAGTGACCCTAGGGGGTCTGGTGAAAAACTGTTTTTT
-,-,TRBV7-3,16,TRBJ2-6,CASSQYGSSGANVLTF,TGTGCCAGCAGCCAGTACGGGAGCTCTGGGGCCAACGTCCTGACTTTC
TRBD2,-,TRBV5-5,17,TRBJ2-5,CASSLRAGGLRIETQYF,TGTGCCAGCAGCTTGCGGGCGGGGGGGCTTCGAATTGAGACCCAGTACTTC
TRBD2,few,TRBV9,16,TRBJ2-6,CASSVGTRAGANVLTF,TGTGCCAGCAGCGTAGGGACTAGGGCTGGGGCCAACGTCCTGACTTTC
TRBD2,-,TRBV9,15,TRBJ2-5,CASSVSAGGRETQYF,TGTGCCAGCAGCGTTTCAGCGGGAGGGAGGGAGACCCAGTACTTC
TRBD2,-,TRBV19,15,TRBJ2-1,CASTRTSGVLSEQFF,TGTGCCAGTACCAGGACTAGTGGGGTACTGAGTGAGCAGTTCTTC
-,-,TRBV6-2/TRBV6-3,13,TRBJ1-5,CASSYTRRQPQHF,TGTGCCAGCAGTTACACACGGAGGCAGCCCCAGCATTTT
TRBD2,-,TRBV11-2,16,TRBJ2-3,CASSLGGGGRADTQYF,TGTGCCAGCAGCTTAGGGGGCGGCGGGAGGGCGGATACGCAGTATTTT
-,-,TRBV9,15,TRBJ2-3,CASSVDSTPTDTQYF,TGTGCCAGCAGCGTAGACTCCACGCCCACAGATACGCAGTATTTT
-,once,TRBV28,13,TRBJ1-2,CASSLARDYGYTF,TGTGCCAGCAGTTTGGCCAGGGACTATGGCTACACCTTC